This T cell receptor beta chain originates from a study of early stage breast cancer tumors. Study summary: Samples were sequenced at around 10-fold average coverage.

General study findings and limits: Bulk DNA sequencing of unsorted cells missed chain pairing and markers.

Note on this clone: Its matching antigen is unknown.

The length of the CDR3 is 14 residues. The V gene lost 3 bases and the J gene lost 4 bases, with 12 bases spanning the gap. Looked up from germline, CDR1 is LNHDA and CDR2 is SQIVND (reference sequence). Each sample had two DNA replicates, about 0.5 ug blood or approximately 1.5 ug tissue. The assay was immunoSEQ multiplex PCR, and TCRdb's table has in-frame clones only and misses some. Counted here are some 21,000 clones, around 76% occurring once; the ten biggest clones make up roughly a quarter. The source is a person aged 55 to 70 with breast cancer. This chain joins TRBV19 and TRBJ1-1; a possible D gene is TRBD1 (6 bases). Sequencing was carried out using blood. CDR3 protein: CASSIQGRGTEAFF. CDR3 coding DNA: TGTGCCAGTAGTATTCAGGGGAGGGGCACTGAAGCTTTCTTT.